The 23 T cell receptor beta chains reported below all come from one sample, sequenced in a study of Tregs in tolerant kidney transplant recipients. Method: immunoSEQ multiplex PCR; TCRdb's copy keeps in-frame clones and lacks some. This sample has nearly 95,000 clones, with 90% to 95% found just once. This specimen was CD4+ T cells from blood, taken before the transplant. The receptors come from a human donor who received a combined kidney and bone marrow transplant.

This chain joins TRBV19 and TRBJ1-1; 11 nucleotides match TRBD1. The CDR3 is 14 residues long. Trimming removed 6 bases from V and 10 bases from J; junction bases left unmatched: 10. Per the germline V gene, CDR1 is LNHDA and CDR2 is SQIVND (reference sequence). The CDR3 coding sequence is TGTGCCAGTAGCCGTGGACAGGGGGCAGTTCGAGCTTTCTTT. It encodes CASSRGQGAVRAFF.

The chain joins TRBV15 to TRBJ2-5; 8 nucleotides match TRBD1. Matching the DNA end better, TRBJ2-7 makes the J call doubtful. CDR1 is LNHNV, CDR2 YYDKDF, per germline (reference sequence). The CDR3 sequence is 15 residues long. As DNA, the CDR3 is TGTGCCACCAGCAGAGACAGGGGGCCAGCTAACGAGCAGTACTTC. This sequence encodes CATSRDRGPANEQYF.

V and J are TRBV20-1 and TRBJ2-5; no firm D call. With 7 bases removed from V and 7 bases from J, the gap between germline ends came to 10 bases. Germline V gene data show CDR1 as DFQATT and CDR2 as SNEGSKA (reference sequence). The CDR3 totals 10 residues. CDR3 residues: CSVRLRTQYF. In nucleotides, the CDR3 is TGCAGTGTAAGACTTAGGACCCAGTACTTC.

The rearrangement joins TRBV29-1 to TRBJ1-2; possibly TRBD1 for D (5 bases). The CDR3 spans 13 residues. CDR1 SQVTM and CDR2 ANQGSEA come from the germline V gene. Trimming shortened V by 3 bases and J by 8 bases, and 16 bases separated the two germline ends. The CDR3 reads CSVDWAGSRGYTF. The CDR3 DNA is TGCAGCGTTGATTGGGCAGGGTCGAGGGGCTACACCTTC.

This clone was seen a single time. V usage is TRBV7-9 and J usage is TRBJ2-3, with a weak D call TRBD2 (6 bases). This CDR3 comprises 17 residues. Germline-derived CDR1 and CDR2 are SEHNR and FQNEAQ (reference sequence). V lost 1 base and J lost 4, with 18 bases in between. The CDR3 region has the DNA TGTGCCAGCAGCTTAGATGTTGCGGGAATCGCTGCAGATACGCAGTATTTT. As protein: CASSLDVAGIAADTQYF.

The chain employs TRBV7-2 and TRBJ2-3, with TRBD2 matching over 8 bases. Germline lookup yields CDR1 SGHTA and CDR2 FQGNSA. The CDR3 sequence is 16 residues long. V trimming: 2 bases; J trimming: 2 bases; junction bases outside the gene matches: 6. This CDR3 is CASSLWTGGFTDTQYF. The CDR3 region has the DNA TGTGCCAGCAGCTTATGGACGGGAGGGTTCACAGATACGCAGTATTTT. The complete variable domain, with remaining parts taken from reference TRBV7-2 and TRBJ2-3, reads GAGVSQSPSNKVTEKGKDVELRCDPISGHTALYWYRQSLGQGLEFLIYFQGNSAPDKSGLPSDRFSAERTGGSVSTLTIQRTQQEDSAVYLCASSLWTGGFTDTQYFGPGTRLTVL.

J is TRBJ2-2 and V is TRBV4-3; possibly TRBD1 for D (6 bases). The CDR3 spans 17 residues. The V end was cut by 4 bases, the J end by 2 bases, with 17 bases between. Germline lookup yields CDR1 LGHNA and CDR2 YSLEER. As DNA, the CDR3 is TGCGCCAGCAGCCCCTTGAAGGGACAAATAAACACCGGGGAGCTGTTTTTT. It codes for CASSPLKGQINTGELFF.

This chain uses TRBV7-9 with TRBJ1-2; TRBD1 aligns across 10 bases. The V gene's germline CDR1 is SEHNR and CDR2 FQNEAQ (reference sequence). V lost 3 bases, J lost 8 bases, and 3 bases stayed unmatched. This CDR3 contains 13 residues. CDR3 sequence reads: CASSFGTGEGYTF. The CDR3, as DNA: TGTGCCAGCAGCTTTGGGACAGGGGAAGGCTACACCTTC.

The chain carries TRBV7-9 and TRBJ2-7, with TRBD1 matching 9 bases. Per the germline V gene, CDR1 is SEHNR and CDR2 is FQNEAQ (reference sequence). The CDR3 contains 15 residues. V lost 5 bases to trimming and J lost 3 bases; unmatched junction nucleotides: 8. The CDR3 spells CASSRGQGGYYEQYF. DNA for the CDR3: TGTGCCAGCAGCCGGGGACAGGGAGGGTACTACGAGCAGTACTTC.

The CDR3 loop reads CASSHELLNTEAFF. CDR3 DNA sequence: TGTGCCAGCAGCCATGAACTATTGAACACTGAAGCTTTCTTT. J is TRBJ1-1 and V is TRBV4-2; unclear D gene. Germline V gene lookup returns CDR1 LGHNA and CDR2 YNFKEQ. Deletions cut 3 bases from V and 0 bases from J, with 8 bases between. The CDR3 extends over 14 amino acids.

This clone appeared once. The chain uses TRBV7-2 and TRBJ2-1; 8 bases map to TRBD1. The germline CDR1 and CDR2 sequences are SGHTA and FQGNSA. There are 15 residues in the CDR3. Trimming at V came to 5 bases and at J to 6 bases, leaving 9 bases not matched to a gene. The CDR3 coding sequence is TGTGCCAGCAGCCAGGACAGGGCGTGGAGCAATGAGCAGTTCTTC. Translated, it gives CASSQDRAWSNEQFF.

The chain employs TRBV27 and TRBJ1-5; D possibly corresponds to TRBD1 (5 bases). The germline gives CDR1 MNHEY, CDR2 SMNVEV (reference sequence). V lost 3 bases, J lost 3 bases, and 9 bases lay in between. This CDR3 spans 14 amino acids. The DNA of the CDR3 is TGTGCCAGCAGTTTGCGGGGACTCAATCAGCCCCAGCATTTT. The encoded protein is CASSLRGLNQPQHF.

The rearrangement uses TRBV21-1 and TRBJ2-1; the table's D call, TRBD2, was not checked against the DNA. TRBV21-1 is deemed a pseudogene. CDR3 length: 12 residues. This CDR3 is CASSKGRNEQFF. The CDR3 region has the DNA TGTGCCAGCAGCAAAGGTCGGAATGAGCAGTTCTTC.

The genes are TRBV19 and TRBJ2-1; 9 bases fit TRBD2. This CDR3 is built from 18 residues. Germline assignment: CDR1 LNHDA and CDR2 SQIVND (reference sequence). Trimming removed 4 bases from V and 1 base from J; junction bases left unmatched: 11. Here the CDR3 DNA reads TGTGCCAGTAGTAACCCGGGACTAGCCGGTATATCCTACAATGAGCAGTTCTTC. Translating it yields CASSNPGLAGISYNEQFF.

V and J are TRBV30 and TRBJ1-3; no clear D gene. Germline CDR1 is GTSNPN and CDR2 is SVGIG (reference sequence). The CDR3 consists of 13 residues. V lost 2 bases and J lost 4, with 9 bases in between. Here the CDR3 DNA reads TGTGCCTGGAGTCTAAACGGGGGAAACACCATATATTTT. Translated: CAWSLNGGNTIYF.

The CDR3, as DNA: TGTGCCAGCAGTGGACAGGGTAAAGGCGAGCAGTACTTC. Its translation is CASSGQGKGEQYF. V and J are TRBV6-5 and TRBJ2-7, with TRBD1 matching over 8 bases. This CDR3 spans 13 amino acids. CDR1 is MNHEY and CDR2 is SVGAGI in the germline V gene. Trimming took 5 bases from V and 6 from J; bases not matched to a gene: 6.

This chain uses TRBV30 with TRBJ2-5; D unclear. The CDR3 runs to 13 residues. Germline CDR1 is GTSNPN and CDR2 is SVGIG (reference sequence). Trimming removed 0 bases from V and 4 bases from J, with 9 bases in between. The CDR3 reads CAWSVPGIETQYF. CDR3 bases: TGTGCCTGGAGTGTACCAGGAATAGAGACCCAGTACTTC. Variable domain in full (rest from reference TRBV30 and TRBJ2-5): SQTIHQWPATLVQPVGSPLSLECTVEGTSNPNLYWYRQAAGRGLQLLFYSVGIGQISSEVPQNLSASRPQDRQFILSSKKLLLSDSGFYLCAWSVPGIETQYFGPGTRLLVL.

This clone has just one count. The rearrangement links TRBV5-4 to TRBJ2-2, with 8 bases fitting TRBD2. Germline assignment: CDR1 SGHNT and CDR2 YYREEE (reference sequence). The CDR3 is 15 amino acids. The V and J ends lost 5 bases and 2 bases, in that order; junction bases with no gene match: 5. The CDR3 spells CASRRLASNTGELFF. CDR3 sequence (DNA): TGTGCCAGCAGACGACTAGCGTCTAACACCGGGGAGCTGTTTTTT.

The chain uses TRBV7-2 and TRBJ2-7; TRBD2 matches 11 bases. With V trimmed by 1 base and J by 2 bases, 4 bases remained unmatched. The CDR3 spans 16 residues. From germline, CDR1 is SGHTA and CDR2 FQGNSA. The CDR3 bases are TGTGCCAGCAGCTTAGTTATAGCGGGAGGGGCCTACGAGCAGTACTTC. Amino acids: CASSLVIAGGAYEQYF.

The J gene is TRBJ1-3, the V gene TRBV7-3, with D perhaps matching TRBD1 (6 bases). Germline V gene sequence: CDR1 SGHTA, CDR2 FQGTGA. The CDR3 has 13 amino acids. V was trimmed by 5 bases and J by 4 bases, leaving 9 bases between them. CDR3 sequence (DNA): TGTGCCAGCAGCGGCGACAGGGGAAACACCATATATTTT. Its translation is CASSGDRGNTIYF.

CDR3 amino acids: CASSPDSPGNNEQFF. In DNA form, the CDR3 reads TGTGCCAGCTCACCGGACAGCCCGGGTAACAATGAGCAGTTCTTC. This chain connects TRBV18 to TRBJ2-1; possibly TRBD1 for D (6 bases). V was cut by 3 bases and J by 5 bases, with 14 bases left in between. There are 15 residues in the CDR3. Germline CDR1 is KGHSH and CDR2 is LQKENI. Looking up the rest from reference TRBV18 and TRBJ2-1 gives the full variable domain: NAGVMQNPRHLVRRRGQEARLRCSPMKGHSHVYWYRQLPEEGLKFMVYLQKENIIDESGMPKERFSAEFPKEGPSILRIQQVVRGDSAAYFCASSPDSPGNNEQFFGPGTRLTVL.

The chain carries TRBV28 and TRBJ2-3; no clear D gene. V lost 6 bases, J lost 2 bases, and 6 bases lay in between. Germline-derived CDR1 and CDR2 are MDHEN and SYDVKM. The CDR3 is 12 residues long. The CDR3: CASSQFTDTQYF. In nucleotides, the CDR3 is TGTGCCAGCAGCCAATTCACAGATACGCAGTATTTT. Variable domain in full (rest from reference TRBV28 and TRBJ2-3): DVKVTQSSRYLVKRTGEKVFLECVQDMDHENMFWYRQDPGLGLRLIYFSYDVKMKEKGDIPEGYSVSREKKERFSLILESASTNQTSMYLCASSQFTDTQYFGPGTRLTVL.

The chain employs TRBV7-2 and TRBJ2-1; 11 bases are a match to TRBD2. Germline V gene sequence: CDR1 SGHTA, CDR2 FQGNSA. V dropped 0 bases and J dropped 7; count of bases not matched to a gene: 17. CDR3 length: 20 residues. CDR3 region: CASSLAFSGGALLSVNEQFF. DNA of the CDR3: TGTGCCAGCAGCTTAGCGTTTAGCGGGGGGGCCCTTTTGTCTGTAAATGAGCAGTTCTTC. Based on the CDR3 plus reference TRBV7-2 and TRBJ2-1, the full variable domain is GAGVSQSPSNKVTEKGKDVELRCDPISGHTALYWYRQSLGQGLEFLIYFQGNSAPDKSGLPSDRFSAERTGGSVSTLTIQRTQQEDSAVYLCASSLAFSGGALLSVNEQFFGPGTRLTVL.